This T cell receptor (beta chain) was observed in a study of response to subunit inactivated influenza vaccine. Overall study results and limits: Every seasonal influenza vaccination brings in few new T cells, the authors suggested.

This clonotype came up a few times. The target antigen is unknown. V was cut by 1 base and J by 3 bases, with 3 bases left in between. Germline V gene lookup returns CDR1 LGHDT and CDR2 YNNKEL (reference sequence). The CDR3 contains 12 residues. From the RT-PCR reads, TCRdb called clonotypes with MiXCR, one entry per CDR3 protein. The sample records around 150,000 distinct CDR3 sequences, about a tenth being singletons. This receptor was taken from a man aged 50 or older who received an inactivated influenza vaccine. The genes are TRBV3-1 and TRBJ1-1; D ambiguous. The sample consisted of non-naive T cells sorted from PBMCs, taken roughly 45 days after vaccination. The chain's CDR3 is CASSQGYTEAFF. The CDR3 DNA is TGTGCCAGCAGCCAAGGTTACACTGAAGCTTTCTTT.